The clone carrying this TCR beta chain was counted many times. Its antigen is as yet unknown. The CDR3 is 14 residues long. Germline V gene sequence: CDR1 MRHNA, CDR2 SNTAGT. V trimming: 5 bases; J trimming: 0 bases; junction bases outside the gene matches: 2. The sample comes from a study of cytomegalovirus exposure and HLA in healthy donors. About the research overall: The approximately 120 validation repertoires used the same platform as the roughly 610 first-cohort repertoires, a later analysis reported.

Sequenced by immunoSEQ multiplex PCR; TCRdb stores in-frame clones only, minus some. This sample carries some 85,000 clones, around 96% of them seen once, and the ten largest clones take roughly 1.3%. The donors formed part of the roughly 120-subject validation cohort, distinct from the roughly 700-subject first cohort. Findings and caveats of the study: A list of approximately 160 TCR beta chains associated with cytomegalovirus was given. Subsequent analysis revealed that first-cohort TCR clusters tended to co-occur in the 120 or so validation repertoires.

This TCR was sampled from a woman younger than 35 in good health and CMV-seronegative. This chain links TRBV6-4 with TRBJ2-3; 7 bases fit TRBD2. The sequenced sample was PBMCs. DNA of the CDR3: TGTGCCAGCAGTCGGGAGGCTAGCACAGATACGCAGTATTTT. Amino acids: CASSREASTDTQYF.